This T cell receptor (beta chain) was identified during a study of immune evolution from preneoplasia to lung adenocarcinoma. Study results and limitations: Normal lung had the highest top T cell clone frequencies. Normal lung had highest clonality; later lesions appeared denser, more diverse.

The assay was immunoSEQ multiplex PCR, and TCRdb's table has in-frame clones only and misses some. Here the sample spans around 6,200 clones, 65% to 80% being singletons. The CDR3 loop spans 13 amino acids. V gave up 5 bases and J gave up 6 bases, with 13 bases separating them. The V gene's germline CDR1 is MNHNY and CDR2 SVGAGI (reference sequence). Comment on this clone: Its antigen is unidentified.

The chain has TRBV6-6 and TRBJ1-1; possibly TRBD1 for D (5 bases). Sample: FFPE minimally invasive lung adenocarcinoma tissue. The TCR comes from a person over 45 with lung adenocarcinoma. In DNA form, the CDR3 reads TGTGCCAGCAGTATAGACAGCCGGTCTGAAGCTTTCTTT. It yields the protein CASSIDSRSEAFF.